The entry below gives a single TCR beta chain sequence along with its context. Its antigen is currently unknown. This CDR3 contains 16 residues. The germline CDR1 and CDR2 sequences are SQVTM and ANQGSEA. V lost 5 bases and J 2 bases, leaving 22 bases between the germline ends. MiXCR was run by TCRdb on the RT-PCR reads, yielding one entry per CDR3 protein. Here the sample spans roughly 180,000 distinct CDR3 sequences, approximately 8.7% being singletons. This entry is derived from a study of response to subunit inactivated influenza vaccine. Broader study findings: With each seasonal influenza vaccination, the authors suggested, few new T cells are recruited.

Sequenced here: non-naive T cells sorted from PBMCs, sampled on the day of vaccination. This TCR was recovered from a man aged 50-59 years who received an inactivated influenza vaccine. This rearrangement joins TRBV29-1 to TRBJ2-7; unclear D gene. This CDR3 reads CSVIRAVGSLAYEQYF. The CDR3 nucleotides read TGCAGCGTTATTCGGGCCGTCGGATCCTTAGCCTACGAGCAGTACTTC.